Below, 16 T cell receptor beta chains from the same sample are listed, as sequenced in a study of cytomegalovirus exposure and HLA in healthy donors (dated by TCRdb to 2017 to 2019). The library was built by means of the immunoSEQ multiplex PCR assay. A mixture of 60 forward primers for TCR Vbeta segments and 13 reverse primers for TCR Jbeta segments was used in the multiplex PCR. Drawn from immuneACCESS, this table holds only the in-frame rearrangements with V and J called that TCRdb kept. Clones are partly lost; checked studies trace under half to an unresolved V gene and leave the rest unexplained. Present in this sample are 95,000 to 110,000 clones, around four fifths of which were seen just once. The ten biggest clones cover roughly 1.9% of the sample. The sequencing sample was made of PBMCs. The receptors were gathered from a woman aged 40 to 50 in good health and CMV-seronegative.

In its sample, this clone was seen a few times. The V call is TRBV5-3, the J call TRBJ1-3; 8 positions agree with TRBD1. TRBV5-3 is reported as an ORF; its role is uncertain. This CDR3 spans 18 amino acids. V shed 4 bases, J shed 0 bases, and the junction held 12 bases outside the gene matches. The CDR3 DNA sequence: TGTGCCAGAAGCGGGTCGGACAGGGCCTTTGGCTCTGGAAACACCATATATTTT. Translated, it gives CARSGSDRAFGSGNTIYF.

The gene calls are TRBV6-6 and TRBJ1-1, with TRBD1 identical over 8 bases. With V trimmed by 5 bases and J by 5 bases, 7 bases remained unmatched. This CDR3 spans 14 amino acids. Per the germline V gene, CDR1 is MNHNY and CDR2 is SVGAGI (reference sequence). The DNA of the CDR3 is TGTGCCAGCAGTCCCACGGACAGGGTAACTGAAGCTTTCTTT. This codes for CASSPTDRVTEAFF.

The chain recombines TRBV28 with TRBJ2-4; 7 bases align to TRBD2. Losses at the gene ends were 6 bases for V and 0 bases for J; bases not matched to a gene: 17. This CDR3 region has 19 residues. Germline V gene data show CDR1 as MDHEN and CDR2 as SYDVKM. The CDR3 region is CASSPNRGGRPGAKNIQYF. CDR3 DNA: TGTGCCAGCAGCCCTAATAGGGGCGGGAGACCAGGAGCCAAAAACATTCAGTACTTC.

The chain is built from TRBV4-2 and TRBJ2-7, with 7 bases that match TRBD2. The CDR3 totals 15 residues. V trimming: 1 base; J trimming: 3 bases; junction bases outside the gene matches: 6. Germline V gives CDR1 LGHNA, CDR2 YNFKEQ. CDR3 protein: CASSQATREGYEQYF. In DNA form, the CDR3 reads TGTGCCAGCAGCCAAGCTACGAGGGAGGGCTACGAGCAGTACTTC.

The V and J genes are TRBV5-4 and TRBJ1-6, with 7 bases identical to TRBD1. The J segment lost 2 bases and the V segment lost 0 bases, leaving 2 bases of the junction unmatched. The CDR3 contains 16 residues. CDR1 SGHNT and CDR2 YYREEE come from the germline V gene (reference sequence). This CDR3 is CASSLAGTAYNSPLHF. Here the CDR3 DNA reads TGTGCCAGCAGCTTGGCGGGGACAGCCTATAATTCACCCCTCCACTTT.

There are a few counts of this clone. This chain joins TRBV7-9 and TRBJ1-1, with D uncertain. Trimming pared 5 bases from V and 7 bases from J, leaving 14 bases between. This CDR3 is 13 amino acids long. Germline CDR1 SEHNR, CDR2 FQNEAQ (reference sequence). The CDR3 DNA follows: TGTGCCAGCAGCCCTATGGAGGGAAGTGAAGCTTTCTTT. Its translation is CASSPMEGSEAFF.

The J gene is TRBJ2-2, the V gene TRBV28; TRBD1 matches 11 bases. Germline V gene lookup returns CDR1 MDHEN and CDR2 SYDVKM. The V gene end was trimmed by 5 bases and the J gene end by 4 bases; junction bases not matched to a gene: 3. This CDR3 contains 15 residues. The CDR3 sequence: CASSRTGGITGELFF. Here the CDR3 DNA reads TGTGCCAGCAGTCGGACAGGGGGCATCACCGGGGAGCTGTTTTTT.

The V and J genes are TRBV4-3 and TRBJ2-7; TRBD2 might be the D (5 bases). The CDR3 length is 17 residues. The germline V and J ends were trimmed by 3 bases and 2 bases, with 20 bases remaining between them. Germline CDR1 and CDR2: LGHNA and YSLEER. CDR3 in amino acids: CASSHKIGEPVTYEQYF. The CDR3 nucleotides are TGCGCCAGCAGCCATAAAATCGGGGAACCCGTAACCTACGAGCAGTACTTC.

This chain connects TRBV18 to TRBJ2-1; 15 nucleotides match TRBD2. V dropped 3 bases and J dropped 9; count of bases not matched to a gene: 0. The CDR3 length is 14 residues. Germline V gene data show CDR1 as KGHSH and CDR2 as LQKENI. CDR3 amino acids: CASSPGLAGGEQFF. CDR3 bases: TGTGCCAGCTCACCGGGACTAGCGGGAGGTGAGCAGTTCTTC.

This chain links TRBV6-5 with TRBJ1-3; no reliable D call. The CDR3 loop spans 14 amino acids. The germline gives CDR1 MNHEY, CDR2 SVGAGI. Trimming cost V 4 bases and J 10 bases, with 17 bases left between them. CDR3 coding DNA: TGTGCCAGCAGTTTCTCTCACTCCCAGGCAACCATATATTTT. It yields the protein CASSFSHSQATIYF.

This clone was seen once. The J gene is TRBJ2-4, the V gene TRBV4-2; TRBD2 agrees at 8 bases. CDR3 length: 18 residues. Trimming took 0 bases from V and 1 from J; bases not matched to a gene: 8. The V gene's germline CDR1 is LGHNA and CDR2 YNFKEQ. CDR3 bases: TGTGCCAGCAGCCAAGATCCGGGGGGGAGATTGGCCAAAAACATTCAGTACTTC. This translates into CASSQDPGGRLAKNIQYF.

The chain couples TRBV18 to TRBJ2-1, with 11 nucleotides matching TRBD2. Germline V gene data show CDR1 as KGHSH and CDR2 as LQKENI. CDR3 length equals 17 residues. The J segment lost 8 bases and the V segment lost 2 bases, leaving 11 bases of the junction unmatched. The DNA for the CDR3 is TGTGCCAGCTCACCATTTCCTAGCGGGAGGAAAGGGGATGAGCAGTTCTTC. It is translated as CASSPFPSGRKGDEQFF.

V gene TRBV20-1 combines with J gene TRBJ1-6, with no clear D. Looked up from germline, CDR1 is DFQATT and CDR2 is SNEGSKA (reference sequence). Between the trimmed V and J ends, which lost 7 bases and 8 bases, there was a span of 6 bases. The CDR3 runs to 10 residues. CDR3 region: CSVNHSPLHF. CDR3 nucleotide sequence: TGCAGTGTAAATCATTCACCCCTCCACTTT.

This clone occurred once. This chain links TRBV7-9 with TRBJ2-1; possible D gene TRBD2, 5 bases. This CDR3 spans 14 amino acids. Trimming took 1 base from V and 5 from J, leaving 9 bases between them. Germline loops: CDR1 SEHNR, CDR2 FQNEAQ (reference sequence). For the CDR3, the DNA is TGTGCCAGCAGCTTAGTAGCGACTGACAATGAGCAGTTCTTC. Residues: CASSLVATDNEQFF.

This clone was seen a few times. This chain connects TRBV11-2 to TRBJ2-1; a possible D gene is TRBD2 (6 bases). The CDR3 contains 13 residues. CDR1 is SGHAT and CDR2 is FQNNGV in the germline V gene. Trimming shortened V by 5 bases and J by 8 bases, and 13 bases separated the two germline ends. CDR3: CASSKRLVHEQFF. The DNA for the CDR3 is TGTGCCAGCAGCAAGAGACTAGTACATGAGCAGTTCTTC.

The V call is TRBV11-3, the J call TRBJ2-1; 10 nucleotides align to TRBD2. Unmatched junction bases numbered 7, after V lost 4 bases and J lost 10 bases. CDR3 length equals 14 residues. In germline, CDR1 is SGHNT, CDR2 YENEEA. CDR3 loop: CASSSGTSVGEQFF. The CDR3 nucleotides are TGTGCCAGCAGCTCCGGGACTAGCGTGGGGGAGCAGTTCTTC.